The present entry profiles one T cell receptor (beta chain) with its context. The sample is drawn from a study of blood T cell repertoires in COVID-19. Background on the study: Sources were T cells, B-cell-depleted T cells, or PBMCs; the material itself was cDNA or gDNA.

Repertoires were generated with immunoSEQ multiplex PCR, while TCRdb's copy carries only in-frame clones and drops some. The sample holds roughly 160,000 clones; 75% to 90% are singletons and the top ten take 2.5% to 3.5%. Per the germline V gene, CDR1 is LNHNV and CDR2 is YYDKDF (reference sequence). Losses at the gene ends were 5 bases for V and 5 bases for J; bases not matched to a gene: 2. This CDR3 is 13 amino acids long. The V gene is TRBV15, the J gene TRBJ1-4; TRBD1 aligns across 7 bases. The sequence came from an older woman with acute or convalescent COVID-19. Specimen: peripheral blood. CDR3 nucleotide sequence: TGTGCCACCAGCCGGGACAGAAATGAAAAACTGTTTTTT. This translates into CATSRDRNEKLFF.